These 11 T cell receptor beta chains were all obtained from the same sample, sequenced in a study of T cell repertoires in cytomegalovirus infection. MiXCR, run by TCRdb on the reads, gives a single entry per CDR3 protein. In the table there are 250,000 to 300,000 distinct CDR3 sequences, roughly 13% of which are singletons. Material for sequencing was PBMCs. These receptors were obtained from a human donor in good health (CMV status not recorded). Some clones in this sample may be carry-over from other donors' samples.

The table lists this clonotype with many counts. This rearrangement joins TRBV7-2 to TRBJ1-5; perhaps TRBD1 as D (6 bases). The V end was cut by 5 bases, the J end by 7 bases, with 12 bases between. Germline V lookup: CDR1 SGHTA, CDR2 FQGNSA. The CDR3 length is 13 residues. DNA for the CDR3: TGTGCCAGCAGCCCAGGGAGGGGGCAGCCCCAGCATTTT. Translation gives CASSPGRGQPQHF.

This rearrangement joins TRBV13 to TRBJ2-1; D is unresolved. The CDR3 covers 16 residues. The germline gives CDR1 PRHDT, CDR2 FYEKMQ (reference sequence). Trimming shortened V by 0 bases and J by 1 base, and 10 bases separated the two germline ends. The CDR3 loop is CASSLGLGFSYNEQFF. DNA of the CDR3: TGTGCCAGCAGCTTAGGCCTGGGGTTTTCCTACAATGAGCAGTTCTTC.

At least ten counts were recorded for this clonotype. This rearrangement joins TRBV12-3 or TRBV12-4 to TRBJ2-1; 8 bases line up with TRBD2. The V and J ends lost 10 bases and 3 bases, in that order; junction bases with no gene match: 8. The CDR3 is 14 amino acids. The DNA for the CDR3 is TGTGCCACCGGACGGGGGGGCAGCTACAATGAGCAGTTCTTC. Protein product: CATGRGGSYNEQFF.

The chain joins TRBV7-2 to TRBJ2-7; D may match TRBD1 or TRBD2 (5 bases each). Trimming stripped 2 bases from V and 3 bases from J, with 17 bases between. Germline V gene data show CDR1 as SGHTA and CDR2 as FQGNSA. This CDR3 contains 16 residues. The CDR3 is CASSLPTDHGDYEQYF. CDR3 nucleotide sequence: TGTGCCAGCAGCTTACCGACAGATCACGGGGACTACGAGCAGTACTTC.

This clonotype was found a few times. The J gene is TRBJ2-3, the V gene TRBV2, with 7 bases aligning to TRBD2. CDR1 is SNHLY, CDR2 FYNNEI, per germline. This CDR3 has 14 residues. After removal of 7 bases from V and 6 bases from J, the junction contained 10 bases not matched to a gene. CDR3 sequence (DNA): TGTGCCAGCAAGACAAAGCGGGAAGAGGATACGCAGTATTTT. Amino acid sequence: CASKTKREEDTQYF.

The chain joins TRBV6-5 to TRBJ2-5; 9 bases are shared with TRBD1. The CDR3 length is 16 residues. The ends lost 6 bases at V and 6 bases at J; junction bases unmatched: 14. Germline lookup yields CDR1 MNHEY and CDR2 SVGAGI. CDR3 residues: CASSHSDRGVWKTQYF. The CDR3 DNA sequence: TGTGCCAGCAGCCACTCGGACAGGGGCGTCTGGAAGACCCAGTACTTC.

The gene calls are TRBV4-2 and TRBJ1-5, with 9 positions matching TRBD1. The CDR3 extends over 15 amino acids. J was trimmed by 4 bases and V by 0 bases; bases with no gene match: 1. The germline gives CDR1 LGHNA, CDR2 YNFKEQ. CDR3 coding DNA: TGTGCCAGCAGCCAAGAAGGGACAGGGAATCAGCCCCAGCATTTT. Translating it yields CASSQEGTGNQPQHF.

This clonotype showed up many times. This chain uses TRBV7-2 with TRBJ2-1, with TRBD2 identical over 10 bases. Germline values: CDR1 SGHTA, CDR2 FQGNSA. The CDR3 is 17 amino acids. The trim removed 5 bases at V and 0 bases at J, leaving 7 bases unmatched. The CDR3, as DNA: TGTGCCAGCAGCCGTATAGCGGGAGGCACCTCCTACAATGAGCAGTTCTTC. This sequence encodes CASSRIAGGTSYNEQFF.

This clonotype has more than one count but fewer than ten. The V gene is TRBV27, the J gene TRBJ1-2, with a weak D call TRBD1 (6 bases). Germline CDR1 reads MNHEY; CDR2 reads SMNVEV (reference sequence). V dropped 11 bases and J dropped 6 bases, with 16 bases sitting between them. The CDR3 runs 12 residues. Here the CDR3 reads CAYGLGAHGYTF. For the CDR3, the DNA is TGTGCCTACGGGCTGGGGGCGCATGGCTACACCTTC.

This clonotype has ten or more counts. CDR3 DNA sequence: TGTGCCAGCAGCGCGGGACAGGGCGGGGAGACCCAGTACTTC. This encodes CASSAGQGGETQYF. The chain links TRBV7-6 to TRBJ2-5; 9 nucleotides align to TRBD1. This CDR3 is 14 amino acids long. Germline V gives CDR1 SGHVS, CDR2 FNYEAQ. V shed 5 bases and J 5 bases; nucleotides not matched to a gene: 6.

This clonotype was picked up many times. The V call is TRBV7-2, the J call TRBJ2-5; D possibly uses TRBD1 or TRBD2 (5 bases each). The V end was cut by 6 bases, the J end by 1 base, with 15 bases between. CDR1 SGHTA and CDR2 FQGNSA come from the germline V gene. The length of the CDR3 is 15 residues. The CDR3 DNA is TGTGCCAGCAGACTGGACCCCGGGGCCCAAGAGACCCAGTACTTC. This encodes CASRLDPGAQETQYF.